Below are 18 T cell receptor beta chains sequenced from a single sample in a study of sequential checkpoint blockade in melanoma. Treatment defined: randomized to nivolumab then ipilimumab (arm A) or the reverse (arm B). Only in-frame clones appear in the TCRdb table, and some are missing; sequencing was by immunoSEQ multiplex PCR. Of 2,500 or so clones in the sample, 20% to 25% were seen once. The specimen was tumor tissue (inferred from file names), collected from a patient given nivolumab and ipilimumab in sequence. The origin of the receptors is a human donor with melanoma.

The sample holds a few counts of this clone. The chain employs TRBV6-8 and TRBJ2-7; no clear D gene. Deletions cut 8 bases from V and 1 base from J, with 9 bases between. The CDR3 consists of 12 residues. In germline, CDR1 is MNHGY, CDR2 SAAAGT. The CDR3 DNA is TGTGCCAGCTCTGACGGGTCCTACGAGCAGTACTTC. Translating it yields CASSDGSYEQYF.

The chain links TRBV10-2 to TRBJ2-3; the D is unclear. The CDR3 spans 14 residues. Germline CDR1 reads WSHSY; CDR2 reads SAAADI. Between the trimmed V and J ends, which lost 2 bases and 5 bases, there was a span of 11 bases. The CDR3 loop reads CASSEGPRIDTQYF. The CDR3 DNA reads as TGCGCCAGCAGTGAGGGGCCCAGGATAGATACGCAGTATTTT.

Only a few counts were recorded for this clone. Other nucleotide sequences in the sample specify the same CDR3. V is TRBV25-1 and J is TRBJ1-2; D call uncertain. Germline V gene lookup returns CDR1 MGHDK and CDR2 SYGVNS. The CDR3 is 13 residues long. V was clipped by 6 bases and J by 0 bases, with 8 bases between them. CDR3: CASSLGTNYGYTF. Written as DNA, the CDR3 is TGTGCCAGCAGCCTCGGGACTAACTATGGCTACACCTTC.

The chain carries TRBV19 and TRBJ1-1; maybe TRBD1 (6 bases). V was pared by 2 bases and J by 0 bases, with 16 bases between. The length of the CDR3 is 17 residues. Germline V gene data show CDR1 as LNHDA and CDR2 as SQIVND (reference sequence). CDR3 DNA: TGTGCCAGTAGTATAAGCGTTCCCGGGGGCATGAACACTGAAGCTTTCTTT. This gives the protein CASSISVPGGMNTEAFF. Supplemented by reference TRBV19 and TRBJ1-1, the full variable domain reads DGGITQSPKYLFRKEGQNVTLSCEQNLNHDAMYWYRQDPGQGLRLIYYSQIVNDFQKGDIAEGYSVSREKKESFPLTVTSAQKNPTAFYLCASSISVPGGMNTEAFFGQGTRLTVV.

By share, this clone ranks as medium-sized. The CDR3 DNA sequence: TGTGCCAGCAGCATGGGACAGGATAATTCACCCCTCCACTTT. Residues: CASSMGQDNSPLHF. This chain uses TRBV11-3 with TRBJ1-6; 8 bases are a match to TRBD1. In germline, CDR1 is SGHNT, CDR2 YENEEA. V lost 5 bases to trimming and J lost 5 bases; unmatched junction nucleotides: 2. The CDR3 length is 14 residues.

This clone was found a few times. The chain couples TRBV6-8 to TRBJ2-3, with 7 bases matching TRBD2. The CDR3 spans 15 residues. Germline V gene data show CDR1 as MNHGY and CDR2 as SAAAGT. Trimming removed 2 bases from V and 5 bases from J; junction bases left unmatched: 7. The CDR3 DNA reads TGTGCCAGCAGTTACGGGGGAGGGGCTGGAGATACGCAGTATTTT. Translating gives CASSYGGGAGDTQYF.

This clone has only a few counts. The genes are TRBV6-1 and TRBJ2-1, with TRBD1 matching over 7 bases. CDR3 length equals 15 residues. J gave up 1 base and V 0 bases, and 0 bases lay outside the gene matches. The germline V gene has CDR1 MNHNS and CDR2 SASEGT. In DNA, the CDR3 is TGTGCCAGCAGTGAAGCGACAGGGTCCTACAATGAGCAGTTCTTC. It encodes CASSEATGSYNEQFF.

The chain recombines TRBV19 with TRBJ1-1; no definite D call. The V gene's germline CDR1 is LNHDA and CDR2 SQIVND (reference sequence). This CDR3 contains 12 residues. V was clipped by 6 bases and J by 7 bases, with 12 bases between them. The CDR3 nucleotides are TGTGCCAGTAGCAGGTTTAAATTTGAAGCTTTCTTT. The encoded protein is CASSRFKFEAFF.

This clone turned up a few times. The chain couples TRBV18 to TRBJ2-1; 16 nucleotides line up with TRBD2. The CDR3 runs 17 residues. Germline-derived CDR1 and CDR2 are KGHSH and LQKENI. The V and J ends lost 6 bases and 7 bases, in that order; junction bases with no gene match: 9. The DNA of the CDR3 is TGTGCCAGCTCGCCGCCGGGACTAGCGGGGGGGGAAAATGAGCAGTTCTTC. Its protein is CASSPPGLAGGENEQFF. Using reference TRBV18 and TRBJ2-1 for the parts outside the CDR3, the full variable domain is NAGVMQNPRHLVRRRGQEARLRCSPMKGHSHVYWYRQLPEEGLKFMVYLQKENIIDESGMPKERFSAEFPKEGPSILRIQQVVRGDSAAYFCASSPPGLAGGENEQFFGPGTRLTVL.

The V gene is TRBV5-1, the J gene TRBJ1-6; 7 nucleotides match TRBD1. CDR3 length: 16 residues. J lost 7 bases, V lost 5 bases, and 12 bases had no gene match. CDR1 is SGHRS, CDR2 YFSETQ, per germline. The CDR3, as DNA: TGCGCCAGCAGGGAAGGGGCAACAGGGGACAATTCACCCCTCCACTTT. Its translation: CASREGATGDNSPLHF.

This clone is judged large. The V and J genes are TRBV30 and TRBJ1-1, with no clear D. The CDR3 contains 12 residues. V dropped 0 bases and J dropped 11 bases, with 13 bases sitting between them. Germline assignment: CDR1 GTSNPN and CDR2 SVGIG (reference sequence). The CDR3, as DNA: TGTGCCTGGAGTGTCTCTGGCGAGGAGGCTTTCTTT. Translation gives CAWSVSGEEAFF.

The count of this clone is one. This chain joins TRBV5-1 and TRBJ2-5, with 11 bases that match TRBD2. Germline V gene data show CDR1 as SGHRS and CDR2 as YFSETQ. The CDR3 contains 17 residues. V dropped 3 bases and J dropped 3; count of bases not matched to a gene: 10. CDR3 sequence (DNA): TGCGCCAGCAGCTCATCGCCGGGACTAGCGGATAAAGAGACCCAGTACTTC. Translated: CASSSSPGLADKETQYF. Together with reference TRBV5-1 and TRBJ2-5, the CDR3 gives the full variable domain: KAGVTQTPRYLIKTRGQQVTLSCSPISGHRSVSWYQQTPGQGLQFLFEYFSETQRNKGNFPGRFSGRQFSNSRSEMNVSTLELGDSALYLCASSSSPGLADKETQYFGPGTRLLVL.

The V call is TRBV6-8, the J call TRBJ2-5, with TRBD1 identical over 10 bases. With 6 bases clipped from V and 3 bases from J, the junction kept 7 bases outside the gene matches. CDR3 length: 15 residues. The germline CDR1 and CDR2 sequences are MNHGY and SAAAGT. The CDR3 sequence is CASSGLGTGEETQYF. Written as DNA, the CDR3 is TGTGCCAGCAGCGGCCTGGGGACAGGGGAAGAGACCCAGTACTTC.

The CDR3 coding sequence is TGTGCCAGAGACTACGGGGGACACCAAAAAAACATTCAGTACTTC. It codes for CARDYGGHQKNIQYF. The gene calls are TRBV6-8 and TRBJ2-4; the D gene could be TRBD1 or TRBD2 (6 bases each). Trimming shortened V by 9 bases and J by 4 bases, and 19 bases separated the two germline ends. Germline V gives CDR1 MNHGY, CDR2 SAAAGT. The CDR3 is 15 amino acids.

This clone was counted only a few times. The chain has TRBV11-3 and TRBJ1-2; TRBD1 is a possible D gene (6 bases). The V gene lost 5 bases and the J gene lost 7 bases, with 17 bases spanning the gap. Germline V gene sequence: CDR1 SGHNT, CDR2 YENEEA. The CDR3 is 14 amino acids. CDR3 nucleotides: TGTGCCAGCAGCCCAGGGGCAGGGTCCGGTGGCTACACCTTC. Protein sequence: CASSPGAGSGGYTF.

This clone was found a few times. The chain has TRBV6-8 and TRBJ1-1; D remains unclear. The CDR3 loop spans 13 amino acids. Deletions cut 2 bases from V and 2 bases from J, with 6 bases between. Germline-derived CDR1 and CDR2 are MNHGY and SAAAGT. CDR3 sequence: CASSYEPNTEAFF. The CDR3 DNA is TGTGCCAGCAGTTACGAGCCAAACACTGAAGCTTTCTTT.

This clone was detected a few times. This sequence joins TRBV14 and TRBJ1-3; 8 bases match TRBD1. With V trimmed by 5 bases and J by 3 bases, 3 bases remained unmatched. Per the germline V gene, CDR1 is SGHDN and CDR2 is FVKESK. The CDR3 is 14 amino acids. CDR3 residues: CASSSGGFGNTIYF. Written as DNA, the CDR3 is TGTGCCAGCAGCTCAGGGGGCTTTGGAAACACCATATATTTT.

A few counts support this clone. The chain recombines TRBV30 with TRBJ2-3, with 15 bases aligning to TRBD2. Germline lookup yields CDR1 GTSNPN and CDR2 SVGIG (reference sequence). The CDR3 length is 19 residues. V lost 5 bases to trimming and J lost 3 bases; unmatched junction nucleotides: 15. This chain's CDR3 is CAWDLGTSGRPPGTDTQYF. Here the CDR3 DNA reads TGTGCCTGGGATCTCGGGACTAGCGGGAGGCCCCCGGGGACAGATACGCAGTATTTT.